The present T cell receptor beta chain was sequenced within a study of shared clonotypes between healthy human individuals. In the study overall: Researchers drew samples from a couple of women and three men aged 18 to 49. Each donor's CD4 naive and CD4 memory cells filled three plates apiece, CD8 naive two, and CD8 memory one. Study-level points and caveats: Memory subsets generally showed smaller estimated richness than naive subsets did.

Naive CD8 populations comprised CD45RO-negative cells positively selected for CCR7, excluding terminally differentiated effector memory CD45RA+ cells. Germline CDR1 SNHLY, CDR2 FYNNEI. V was pared by 7 bases and J by 6 bases, with 13 bases between. The CDR3 sequence is 13 residues long. This clone was observed a few times. The antigen is not known. Original methodology: Junction-only sequences without quality scores were provided by ImmunoSEQ, so filtering was different. TCRdb's table, derived via immunoSEQ multiplex PCR, lists solely in-frame clones and lacks some. V, J and clone size were drawn from that table, and D and trimming were deduced from the DNA. The sample consists of 800,000 or so clones, 90% to 98% of them appearing once.

This clonotype was obtained from a man aged 25 to 40 in good health. Sequenced: naive CD8+ T cells sorted from blood. This chain connects TRBV2 to TRBJ2-1; D is perhaps TRBD2 (5 bases). The CDR3 DNA reads as TGTGCCAGCAAACTAGAAGCGTTCAATGAGCAGTTCTTC. Encoded protein: CASKLEAFNEQFF.